This TCR beta chain was recovered during a study of CD8+CD57+ T cells in acquired aplastic anemia. As for the study in general: Across the sorted CD4+ and CD8+ cells, DNA amounts averaged 3.2 ug.

Genomic DNA, the template, was used for profiling of the TCR beta VDJ and CDR3. TCRdb reprocessed the reads via MiXCR and lists one record per CDR3 protein. The sample yields about 200,000 distinct CDR3 sequences, about half seen once. Patients chosen for sequencing had CD8+CD57+ cells that had expanded, as shown by flow cytometry. This clonotype was observed many times. Trimming stripped 0 bases from V and 1 base from J, with 12 bases between. CDR1 ENHRY and CDR2 SYGVKD come from the germline V gene. The CDR3 contains 16 residues. The rearrangement joins TRBV10-3 to TRBJ1-2; D may be TRBD1 (6 bases). The clonotype originates from a human donor with aplastic anemia. The sample was sorted CD4+, CD8+, or CD8+CD57+ T cells (not recorded which) from PBMCs. The CDR3 nucleotides are TGTGCCATCAGTGAGTCCCATGGACAGTATAACTATGGCTACACCTTC. Protein product: CAISESHGQYNYGYTF.